This T cell receptor beta chain was sequenced in a study of blood T cell repertoires in COVID-19. The CDR3 has 13 residues. The V gene's germline CDR1 is MDHEN and CDR2 SYDVKM. V was trimmed by 1 base and J by 8 bases, leaving 11 bases between them. Using immunoSEQ multiplex PCR, the repertoire was profiled, and TCRdb retains in-frame clones only, with some absent. Seen here are a few hundred thousand clones, 85% to 90% observed once, and the top ten hold over 3%. This TCR was sampled from a woman aged 45-65 years in a cohort exposed to, infected with or recovered from COVID-19 (not recorded which). Material for sequencing was PBMCs or T cells enriched from blood (not recorded which). This chain joins TRBV28 and TRBJ1-2; TRBD1 is a possible D gene (5 bases). CDR3 sequence reads: CASSLLAGIGYTF. The DNA of the CDR3 is TGTGCCAGCAGTTTATTGGCAGGGATCGGCTACACCTTC.